This T cell receptor (beta chain) was observed in a study of T cells in Graves' hyperthyroidism and ophthalmopathy. Using RNA transcripts as the source, TCR beta CDR3 regions were amplified. HTBI primers drove first-round RT-PCR of the TCR CDR3. One entry per CDR3 protein results from TCRdb running MiXCR on the multiplex PCR reads. The data show more than 300,000 distinct CDR3 sequences, with 17% seen just once and approximately 35% held by the top ten. The CDR3 is 16 residues long. Germline loops: CDR1 MDHEN, CDR2 SYDVKM. V lost 5 bases and J lost 2; bases outside the gene matches: 6. This clonotype was recorded at least ten times.

Sequencing used blood. The chain has TRBV28 and TRBJ1-4, with 9 bases lining up with TRBD1. This TCR was recovered from a woman aged 25 to 39 with Graves' hyperthyroidism that later progressed to Graves' ophthalmopathy. The CDR3 loop reads CASSPGQGPTNEKLFF. Written as DNA, the CDR3 is TGTGCCAGCAGTCCGGGACAGGGACCCACTAATGAAAAACTGTTTTTT.